These 5 T cell receptor beta chains share one sample of origin, sequenced in a study of early T cells in non-severe SARS-CoV-2 infection. TCRdb redid the calling of the 5' RACE reads with MiXCR, one entry per CDR3 protein. The table lists around 26,000 distinct CDR3 sequences, 3.5% to 4.5% of them singletons. Input material: whole blood. Receptors were obtained from an adult who was a healthcare worker with PCR-confirmed SARS-CoV-2 infection or an uninfected control (not recorded which).

This clonotype has at least ten counts. The rearrangement links TRBV3-1 to TRBJ1-5, with D maybe TRBD1 (5 bases). The germline gives CDR1 LGHDT, CDR2 YNNKEL (reference sequence). This CDR3 region has 14 residues. V was clipped by 4 bases and J by 1 base, with 8 bases between them. This CDR3 reads CASSLGVSNQPQHF. The CDR3 nucleotides read TGTGCCAGCAGCCTAGGGGTAAGCAATCAGCCCCAGCATTTT.

The table lists this clonotype with many counts. V is TRBV19 and J is TRBJ1-5, with a weak D call TRBD1 (5 bases). V dropped 7 bases and J dropped 7 bases, with 17 bases sitting between them. The CDR3 consists of 14 residues. CDR1 and CDR2 from the germline V gene are LNHDA and SQIVND (reference sequence). CDR3: CASTSRGNPQPQHF. Written as DNA, the CDR3 is TGTGCCAGTACCTCAAGGGGAAATCCACAGCCCCAGCATTTT.

The J gene is TRBJ2-5, the V gene TRBV7-2; possible D gene TRBD1, 6 bases. Trimming removed 7 bases from V and 1 base from J, with 13 bases in between. This CDR3 contains 14 residues. Germline-derived CDR1 and CDR2 are SGHTA and FQGNSA. Here the CDR3 DNA reads TGTGCCAGCAACAAGGCACAGGGCCAAGAGACCCAGTACTTC. The encoded protein is CASNKAQGQETQYF. The whole variable domain, remainder taken from reference TRBV7-2 and TRBJ2-5, is GAGVSQSPSNKVTEKGKDVELRCDPISGHTALYWYRQSLGQGLEFLIYFQGNSAPDKSGLPSDRFSAERTGGSVSTLTIQRTQQEDSAVYLCASNKAQGQETQYFGPGTRLLVL.

This clonotype was detected ten times or more. The chain joins TRBV12-3 or TRBV12-4 to TRBJ1-1; D not certain. Deletions cut 6 bases from V and 3 bases from J, with 2 bases between. The CDR3 is 10 residues long. CDR3 sequence reads: CASRDTEAFF. In nucleotides, the CDR3 is TGTGCCAGCAGAGACACTGAAGCTTTCTTT.

There are many counts of this clonotype. V and J are TRBV20-1 and TRBJ2-5; TRBD2 matches 12 bases. The CDR3 has 15 amino acids. Per germline, CDR1 DFQATT and CDR2 SNEGSKA (reference sequence). V gave up 3 bases and J gave up 2 bases; unmatched junction bases: 4. The CDR3 region has the DNA TGCAGTGCTAGTGACCTAGCGGGGGGGCAAGAGACCCAGTACTTC. This codes for CSASDLAGGQETQYF.